Sequencing of this T cell receptor (beta chain) was carried out in a study of T cells after yellow fever vaccination. The V gene lost 6 bases and the J gene lost 3 bases, with 15 bases spanning the gap. The CDR3 covers 14 residues. CDR1 and CDR2 from the germline V gene are MNHEY and SMNVEV (reference sequence). TCRdb ran MiXCR on the 5' RACE reads and lists one entry per CDR3 protein. Among roughly 48,000 distinct CDR3 sequences listed, about 6.6% were seen once. The sequence derives from a man aged 18 to 29 who received the YFV17D yellow fever vaccine. The J gene is TRBJ2-7, the V gene TRBV27, with D hard to call. The input for sequencing was CD8+ T cells not binding an NS4B(214-222) dextramer, sorted from PBMCs, taken around 45 days after the first yellow fever vaccination. In DNA form, the CDR3 reads TGTGCCAGCAGACCTCGGACCTACAACTACGAGCAGTACTTC. This translates into CASRPRTYNYEQYF.